This T cell receptor beta chain appears in the sequencing data of a study of T cells after yellow fever vaccination. The germline V gene encodes CDR1 SEHNR and CDR2 FQNEAQ (reference sequence). The germline V and J ends were trimmed by 3 bases and 6 bases, with 12 bases remaining between them. The CDR3 contains 14 residues. Via MiXCR, TCRdb re-called the 5' RACE reads, giving one row per CDR3 protein. The sample shows hundreds of thousands of distinct CDR3 sequences, approximately 13% of them seen only once. This clonotype has ten or more counts. J is TRBJ2-1 and V is TRBV7-9, with TRBD1 as a possible D gene (5 bases). Source: CD4+ T cells sorted from PBMCs, taken 15 days after the yellow fever booster vaccination. The receptor was isolated from a man aged 18 to 35 who received the YFV17D yellow fever vaccine. This CDR3 is CASSFSGRVNEQFF. CDR3 sequence (DNA): TGTGCCAGCAGCTTCTCGGGCAGGGTCAATGAGCAGTTCTTC.